This TCR beta chain was sequenced for a study of blood T cell repertoires in COVID-19. Looking at the study overall: Both acute and convalescent COVID-19 samples were obtained from the United States, Italy and Spain.

Germline values: CDR1 KGHDR, CDR2 SFDVKD. V lost 3 bases to trimming and J lost 4 bases; unmatched junction nucleotides: 8. The length of the CDR3 is 16 residues. Libraries were prepared by immunoSEQ multiplex PCR; TCRdb keeps only in-frame clonotypes and omits some of them. This sample has under 350,000 clones; 89% occur once, and the top ten carry over 1.5%. This clone was seen just once. The receptor's source is a young woman with COVID-19, enrolled during active disease. Input material: peripheral blood. The V gene is TRBV24-1, the J gene TRBJ2-1; 7 bases line up with TRBD1. The CDR3 sequence is CATSDPDRALYNEQFF. The CDR3 region has the DNA TGTGCCACCAGTGATCCTGACAGGGCCTTATACAATGAGCAGTTCTTC.